Following are 23 T cell receptor beta chains from one sample sequenced in a study of breast tumors, draining lymph nodes, adjacent tissues. MiXCR, applied by TCRdb to the multiplex PCR reads, yields one record per CDR3 protein. The data contain about 19,000 distinct CDR3 sequences, around two fifths of them singletons. The sample taken for sequencing was breast tumor tissue. The receptors here all came from a female donor with breast cancer. Some clones in this sample may be carry-over from other donors' samples.

Relative to its sample, this clonotype is medium-sized. J is TRBJ2-7 and V is TRBV7-3, with TRBD1 matching 10 bases. CDR1 is SGHTA and CDR2 is FQGTGA in the germline V gene. The CDR3 is made up of 17 amino acids. Trimming removed 5 bases from V and 3 bases from J; junction bases left unmatched: 13. The CDR3 sequence is CASSPKRDRGTDYEQYF. The CDR3 nucleotides are TGTGCCAGCAGCCCTAAGAGGGACAGGGGAACGGACTACGAGCAGTACTTC. Variable domain in full (rest from reference TRBV7-3 and TRBJ2-7): GAGVSQTPSNKVTEKGKYVELRCDPISGHTALYWYRQSLGQGPEFLIYFQGTGAADDSGLPNDRFFAVRPEGSVSTLKIQRTERGDSAVYLCASSPKRDRGTDYEQYFGPGTRLTVT.

V and J are TRBV7-2 and TRBJ2-3; 7 bases align to TRBD2. CDR1 and CDR2 from the germline V gene are SGHTA and FQGNSA. This CDR3 is 16 amino acids long. Trimming cost V 0 bases and J 4 bases; bases outside gene matches: 7. The CDR3 nucleotides are TGTGCCAGCAGCTTAGCGCTGGCGGGAGTATCAGATACGCAGTATTTT. This encodes CASSLALAGVSDTQYF.

Concerning this clonotype: The DNA is left out, because the CDR3 cannot be placed on it with certainty; the CDR3 is given as TCRdb lists it. V is TRBV7-3 and J is TRBJ2-5; the D segment call TRBD2 is taken from the table without a DNA check. The germline V gene has CDR1 SGHTA and CDR2 FQGTGA. The CDR3 region is 20 residues in length, termini included. CDR3 sequence reads: CASSFYICSASPGGEETQYF.

This clonotype was recorded many times. J is TRBJ2-6 and V is TRBV7-8; D could derive from TRBD1 or TRBD2 (5 bases each). Per the germline V gene, CDR1 is SGHVS and CDR2 is FQNEAQ. Between the trimmed V and J ends, which lost 1 base and 0 bases, there was a span of 13 bases. This CDR3 is built from 18 residues. This CDR3 reads CASSLVGGERSGANVLTF. The CDR3 DNA follows: TGTGCCAGCAGCTTAGTTGGGGGTGAACGCTCTGGGGCCAACGTCCTGACTTTC. The entire variable domain, with the rest obtained from reference TRBV7-8 and TRBJ2-6, is as follows: GAGVSQSPRYKVAKRGQDVALRCDPISGHVSLFWYQQALGQGPEFLTYFQNEAQLDKSGLPSDRFFAERPEGSVSTLKIQRTQQEDSAVYLCASSLVGGERSGANVLTFGAGSRLTVL.

To note about this clonotype: One base away lies a much larger clone, so this may be a sequencing read error. The rearrangement uses TRBV27 and TRBJ2-2, with TRBD2 identical over 10 bases. The V segment lost 4 bases and the J segment 4 bases; nucleotides outside the gene matches: 12. CDR3 length equals 18 residues. Germline CDR1 is MNHEY and CDR2 is SMNVEV (reference sequence). The chain's CDR3 is CASSSPPKAGGPTGELFF. The CDR3, as DNA: TGTGCCAGCAGTTCGCCCCCAAAAGCGGGAGGGCCCACCGGGGAGCTGTTTTTT.

V is TRBV12-5 and J is TRBJ2-2, with D possibly matching TRBD2 (5 bases). The CDR3 is made up of 13 amino acids. The V gene's germline CDR1 is LGHNT and CDR2 FRNRAP. Trimming removed 7 bases from V and 6 bases from J, with 12 bases in between. In nucleotides, the CDR3 is TGTGCTAGTGCCCCGGACTTCTCCGGGGAGCTGTTTTTT. The encoded protein is CASAPDFSGELFF.

A word on this clonotype: This CDR3 is missing its conserved last phenylalanine or tryptophan, likely due to a read error. No DNA is shown, since the ends of the CDR3 on it are uncertain; the CDR3 is the one TCRdb lists. The chain has TRBV7-2 and TRBJ2-4; TRBD2, as called in the table, went unchecked against the DNA. The CDR3 contains 8 residues when both ends are counted. Germline CDR1 SGHTA, CDR2 FQGNSA. CDR3 amino acids: CASSLSRG.

This clonotype rates as large. The V and J genes are TRBV20-1 and TRBJ1-5, with D perhaps TRBD1 (5 bases). Trimming shortened V by 6 bases and J by 5 bases, and 20 bases separated the two germline ends. Germline CDR1 is DFQATT and CDR2 is SNEGSKA (reference sequence). The CDR3 consists of 15 residues. CDR3: CSANRAGLGYQPQHF. CDR3 sequence (DNA): TGCAGTGCAAACCGGGCAGGGTTGGGTTATCAGCCCCAGCATTTT.

This clonotype was recorded at least ten times. This chain joins TRBV18 and TRBJ1-4; D unclear. The CDR3 length is 14 residues. Per germline, CDR1 KGHSH and CDR2 LQKENI. With 4 bases removed from V and 0 bases from J, the gap between germline ends came to 6 bases. CDR3 nucleotide sequence: TGTGCCAGCTCACAGGGTGCAACTAATGAAAAACTGTTTTTT. This gives the protein CASSQGATNEKLFF.

This clonotype was observed at least ten times. One base away lies a much larger clone, so this may be a sequencing read error. The chain uses TRBV6-1 and TRBJ2-3, with 11 bases fitting TRBD2. The CDR3 runs to 15 residues. Germline values: CDR1 MNHNS, CDR2 SASEGT. The V segment lost 5 bases and the J segment 5 bases; nucleotides outside the gene matches: 6. The CDR3 sequence is CASSQAGTSGDTQYF. The CDR3 DNA sequence: TGTGCCAGCAGTCAGGCCGGGACTAGCGGAGATACGCAGTATTTT.

This clonotype occurred many times. A read error is possible here, since a much larger clone lies one base away. The chain has TRBV20-1 and TRBJ2-7; D could derive from TRBD1 or TRBD2 (5 bases each). This CDR3 has 13 amino acids. V was clipped by 6 bases and J by 9 bases, with 21 bases between them. Germline V gene data show CDR1 as DFQATT and CDR2 as SNEGSKA (reference sequence). In DNA form, the CDR3 reads TGCAGTGCCAGACCCACTAGGGGTCACGCGCAGTACTTC. Its translation: CSARPTRGHAQYF.

This clonotype was detected only a few times. This chain uses TRBV6-5 with TRBJ2-1, with no clear D. V lost 5 bases and J lost 8, with 13 bases in between. The CDR3 has 13 amino acids. Germline V gene sequence: CDR1 MNHEY, CDR2 SVGAGI. CDR3: CASSHAYAHEQFF. Written as DNA, the CDR3 is TGTGCCAGCAGTCACGCCTACGCCCATGAGCAGTTCTTC.

V is TRBV7-2 and J is TRBJ2-2; 14 bases fit TRBD2. The V gene end was trimmed by 4 bases and the J gene end by 5 bases; junction bases not matched to a gene: 15. Germline V lookup: CDR1 SGHTA, CDR2 FQGNSA. The CDR3 length is 20 residues. CDR3 nucleotides: TGTGCCAGCAGCTCTATGCCCCTAGGACTAGCGGGAGGCGGAACCGGGGAGCTGTTTTTT. Translating gives CASSSMPLGLAGGGTGELFF.

A word on this clonotype: One end of the junction is discordant with germline, which a read error may explain. The rearrangement joins TRBV20-1 to TRBJ2-1; D possibly corresponds to TRBD2 (6 bases). Germline assignment: CDR1 DFQATT and CDR2 SNEGSKA (reference sequence). The CDR3 covers 12 residues. The CDR3 protein is CSAYRDSIEEFF. The DNA for the CDR3 is TGCAGTGCATACCGGGACTCGATTGAGGAGTTCTTC.

This clonotype showed up many times. This chain links TRBV28 with TRBJ2-7, with no clear D. The CDR3 loop spans 13 amino acids. The ends were cut back, 11 bases at V and 4 bases at J, with 18 bases in the middle. Germline CDR1 is MDHEN and CDR2 is SYDVKM. This CDR3 reads CAHKSAKRYEQYF. Written as DNA, the CDR3 is TGTGCCCACAAGAGTGCAAAGCGTTACGAGCAGTACTTC.

This clonotype qualifies as medium-sized. The chain links TRBV20-1 to TRBJ1-4; 10 nucleotides align to TRBD1. The germline V gene encodes CDR1 DFQATT and CDR2 SNEGSKA (reference sequence). The CDR3 totals 14 residues. J was trimmed by 8 bases and V by 5 bases; bases with no gene match: 8. This chain's CDR3 is CSASPGTGDEKLFF. CDR3 DNA: TGCAGTGCTTCTCCCGGGACAGGGGACGAAAAACTGTTTTTT.

Ten or more counts support this clonotype. The V gene is TRBV10-3, the J gene TRBJ2-7; weak D call: TRBD1 (6 bases). The V gene lost 2 bases and the J gene lost 0 bases, with 11 bases spanning the gap. This CDR3 has 15 amino acids. CDR1 is ENHRY, CDR2 SYGVKD, per germline. CDR3 in amino acids: CAISERVDSSYEQYF. The CDR3 region has the DNA TGTGCCATCAGTGAGCGAGTGGACAGCTCCTACGAGCAGTACTTC.

The chain couples TRBV12-3 or TRBV12-4 to TRBJ2-7, with a tentative D call TRBD1 (6 bases). Trimming took off 5 bases at V and 4 bases at J, with 15 bases between the two ends. This CDR3 comprises 14 residues. This CDR3 is CASSNHRDGYEQYF. Here the CDR3 DNA reads TGTGCCAGCAGTAACCACAGGGACGGATACGAGCAGTACTTC.

The gene calls are TRBV7-9 and TRBJ2-3; 13 bases map to TRBD2. The CDR3 spans 19 residues. V shed 6 bases, J shed 0 bases, and the junction held 12 bases outside the gene matches. Germline-derived CDR1 and CDR2 are SEHNR and FQNEAQ (reference sequence). CDR3 loop: CASSPGRLAGGHSTDTQYF. CDR3 DNA sequence: TGTGCCAGCAGTCCAGGCCGACTAGCGGGAGGACATAGCACAGATACGCAGTATTTT.

This clonotype was seen repeatedly, ten times or more. The CDR3 spells CASSAATYEQYF. Here the CDR3 DNA reads TGTGCCAGCTCGGCAGCTACCTACGAGCAGTACTTC. The chain carries TRBV6-2 or TRBV6-3 and TRBJ2-7; D gene uncertain. The germline V gene encodes CDR1 MNHEY and CDR2 SVGEGT. The CDR3 covers 12 residues. The ends were cut back, 8 bases at V and 2 bases at J, with 10 bases in the middle.

This chain links TRBV4-2 with TRBJ2-7; TRBD2 aligns across 12 bases. This CDR3 has 15 amino acids. V lost 6 bases, J lost 0 bases, and 3 bases stayed unmatched. Germline V gives CDR1 LGHNA, CDR2 YNFKEQ. DNA of the CDR3: TGTGCCAGCAGACCACTAGCGGGGGGCTCCTACGAGCAGTACTTC. Encoded protein: CASRPLAGGSYEQYF.

This clonotype was seen repeatedly, ten times or more. A much larger clonotype is one base distant, so this may be a read error. The CDR3 bases are TGTGCCAGCAGTCACTCACTAGCGGGAGATTACAATGAGCAGTTCTTC. This sequence encodes CASSHSLAGDYNEQFF. J is TRBJ2-1 and V is TRBV6-4, with 11 positions matching TRBD2. This CDR3 has 16 amino acids. Germline CDR1 is MRHNA and CDR2 is SNTAGT.

This clonotype was counted ten times or more. The gene calls are TRBV12-3 or TRBV12-4 and TRBJ2-3; D may match TRBD1 or TRBD2 (7 bases each). CDR3 length equals 14 residues. Trimming stripped 5 bases from V and 8 bases from J, with 17 bases between. The CDR3 loop is CASSPRQGGSTQYF. In DNA, the CDR3 is TGTGCCAGCAGTCCGCGACAGGGCGGGAGTACGCAGTATTTT.